This TCR beta chain was documented in a study of cytomegalovirus exposure and HLA in healthy donors. Points from the study as a whole: It was taken for granted in presence/absence analyses that sequencing depth across donors was roughly uniform.

A remark on this clone: Its antigen is undetermined. Other DNA sequences from this sample encode an identical CDR3 as well.

A multiplex PCR was run with 60 Vbeta primers and 13 Jbeta primers. The protocol was immunoSEQ multiplex PCR, while the TCRdb copy is restricted to in-frame clones and leaves out a portion. The data hold about 140,000 clones, with roughly four fifths observed a single time. The TCR originated in a man aged 18-30 years in good health and CMV-seropositive. Sequenced: PBMCs.

CDR3 coding DNA: TGTGCCAGCAGTGTTGACAGGAACACTGAAGCTTTCTTT. This codes for CASSVDRNTEAFF. The rearrangement uses TRBV6-5 and TRBJ1-1; D possibly corresponds to TRBD1 (5 bases). V was cut by 5 bases and J by 1 base, with 8 bases left in between. The germline gives CDR1 MNHEY, CDR2 SVGAGI. The CDR3 runs 13 residues.